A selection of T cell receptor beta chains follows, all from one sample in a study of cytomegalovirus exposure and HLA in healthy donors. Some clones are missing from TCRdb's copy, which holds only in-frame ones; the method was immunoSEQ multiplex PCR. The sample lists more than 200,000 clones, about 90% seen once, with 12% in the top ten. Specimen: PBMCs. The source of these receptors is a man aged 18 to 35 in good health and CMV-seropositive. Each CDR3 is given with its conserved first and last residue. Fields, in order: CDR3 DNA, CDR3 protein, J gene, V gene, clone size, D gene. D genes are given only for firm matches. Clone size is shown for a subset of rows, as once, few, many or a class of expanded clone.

DNA: TGTGCCAGCAGTCCCGGGGCTGGGGCCAACGTCCTGACTTTC; CDR3: CASSPGAGANVLTF; J: TRBJ2-6; V: TRBV27; size: NA; D: NA
DNA: TGTGCCAGCAGTGACGGGGCGCTTACTGAAGCTTTCTTT; CDR3: CASSDGALTEAFF; J: TRBJ1-1; V: TRBV6-1; size: NA; D: NA
DNA: TGTGCCAGCAGTGAAGGGGGCAGGGGGAAATCGAAACTGTTTTTT; CDR3: CASSEGGRGKSKLFF; J: TRBJ1-4; V: TRBV25-1; size: NA; D: TRBD1
DNA: TGCAGTGCTAGGCATCAGGAGACCCAGTACTTC; CDR3: CSARHQETQYF; J: TRBJ2-5; V: TRBV20-1; size: NA; D: NA
DNA: TGTGCCAGCAGCTTTGATTACGGGGGGACTGAAGCTTTCTTT; CDR3: CASSFDYGGTEAFF; J: TRBJ1-1; V: TRBV11-2; size: NA; D: NA
DNA: TGTGCCAGCAGTTCGGACAGGGGACGCTATGGCTACACCTTC; CDR3: CASSSDRGRYGYTF; J: TRBJ1-2; V: TRBV27; size: NA; D: TRBD1
DNA: TGCGCCAGCCGCAACTGGGACAGGGTGGGAGATACGCAGTATTTT; CDR3: CASRNWDRVGDTQYF; J: TRBJ2-3; V: TRBV5-1; size: NA; D: TRBD1
DNA: TGCAGCGATCGGGGGGCGGTTAACTATGGCTACACCTTC; CDR3: CSDRGAVNYGYTF; J: TRBJ1-2; V: TRBV29-1; size: NA; D: NA
DNA: TGTGCCAGCATAACAATGGGAGACCTCAATCAGCCCCAGCATTTT; CDR3: CASITMGDLNQPQHF; J: TRBJ1-5; V: TRBV27; size: few; D: NA
DNA: TGTGCCAGCAGTTACACGACAGGGTTGCCTAACTATGGCTACACCTTC; CDR3: CASSYTTGLPNYGYTF; J: TRBJ1-2; V: TRBV6-5; size: NA; D: TRBD1
DNA: TGTGCCAGCGGGGTTAATGAAAAACTGTTTTTT; CDR3: CASGVNEKLFF; J: TRBJ1-4; V: TRBV28; size: many; D: NA
DNA: TGTGCCAGCAGTTACTACCCTGTGACAGGGGCGGGTGAGCAGTTCTTC; CDR3: CASSYYPVTGAGEQFF; J: TRBJ2-1; V: TRBV6-5; size: NA; D: TRBD1
DNA: TGTGCCTGGAGTCTAAGGGACGGAGGAAACACCATATATTTT; CDR3: CAWSLRDGGNTIYF; J: TRBJ1-3; V: TRBV30; size: once; D: NA
DNA: TGTGCCAGCCGCCAATTTGAGACAGATACGCAGTATTTT; CDR3: CASRQFETDTQYF; J: TRBJ2-3; V: TRBV28; size: NA; D: NA
DNA: TGTGCCAGCTCACCAAAACACCAGAACACTGAAGCTTTCTTT; CDR3: CASSPKHQNTEAFF; J: TRBJ1-1; V: TRBV18; size: NA; D: NA
DNA: TGTGCCAGCAGCGAAGATTCAGGAGGGGGAGTCGAGCAGTACTTC; CDR3: CASSEDSGGGVEQYF; J: TRBJ2-7; V: TRBV13; size: NA; D: NA
DNA: TGTGCCAGCAGCTTAGTAGCGGGAGGCCTGACCGGGGAGCTGTTTTTT; CDR3: CASSLVAGGLTGELFF; J: TRBJ2-2; V: TRBV7-9; size: NA; D: TRBD2
DNA: TGTGCCAGCAGCCGTACAGACGGCCGGAATGAAAAACTGTTTTTT; CDR3: CASSRTDGRNEKLFF; J: TRBJ1-4; V: TRBV7-9; size: NA; D: NA
DNA: TGTGCCAGCGGGGGTAGAGCGGGCCGATCCTACGAGCAGTACTTC; CDR3: CASGGRAGRSYEQYF; J: TRBJ2-7; V: TRBV6-5; size: NA; D: NA
DNA: TGTGCCAGTAGTAGGGAAATCTCTGGGGCCAACGTCCTGACTTTC; CDR3: CASSREISGANVLTF; J: TRBJ2-6; V: TRBV19; size: NA; D: NA
DNA: TGTGCCAGCAGAAGGGACACTGAAGAGACCCAGTACTTC; CDR3: CASRRDTEETQYF; J: TRBJ2-5; V: TRBV7-6; size: once; D: NA
DNA: TGTGCCAGCAGGGACCCTTCCTACGAGCAGTACTTC; CDR3: CASRDPSYEQYF; J: TRBJ2-7; V: TRBV6-1; size: NA; D: NA
DNA: TGCGCCAGCAGGTCCCGGGACGGAGACAATGAGCAGTTCTTC; CDR3: CASRSRDGDNEQFF; J: TRBJ2-1; V: TRBV5-1; size: NA; D: NA
DNA: TGTGCCTGGAACCCCCTAGCGGGAGGAGTTAATGAGCAGTTCTTC; CDR3: CAWNPLAGGVNEQFF; J: TRBJ2-1; V: TRBV30; size: NA; D: TRBD2
DNA: TGTGCCAGCTCACCAACGGCCCGGGGATCCTACAATGAGCAGTTCTTC; CDR3: CASSPTARGSYNEQFF; J: TRBJ2-1; V: TRBV18; size: NA; D: NA
DNA: TGCGCCAGCAGCCTTGGGCCGACCGGGGCCGACCCGGGTCAGCCCCAGCATTTT; CDR3: CASSLGPTGADPGQPQHF; J: TRBJ1-5; V: TRBV5-1; size: NA; D: NA
DNA: TGCGCCAGCAGCGTGACAGTATTGAACACTGAAGCTTTCTTT; CDR3: CASSVTVLNTEAFF; J: TRBJ1-1; V: TRBV5-1; size: NA; D: NA
DNA: TGTGCCAGCAGTCCACTGGGTGCGGGAGGTTCTTACGAGCAGTACTTC; CDR3: CASSPLGAGGSYEQYF; J: TRBJ2-7; V: TRBV27; size: NA; D: TRBD2
DNA: TGTGCCTGGAGTGTACTCTTGAGGGATACCGGGGAGCTGTTTTTT; CDR3: CAWSVLLRDTGELFF; J: TRBJ2-2; V: TRBV30; size: NA; D: NA
DNA: TGTGCCAGCAGCTTAGTTCCGACTAGCGGCCTGAGCTCCTACAATGAGCAGTTCTTC; CDR3: CASSLVPTSGLSSYNEQFF; J: TRBJ2-1; V: TRBV7-2; size: once; D: TRBD2
DNA: TGTGCCAGCAGCTTGGGAGGGGGCGCGGAGCAGCCCCAGCATTTT; CDR3: CASSLGGGAEQPQHF; J: TRBJ1-5; V: TRBV5-4; size: NA; D: TRBD1
DNA: TGTGCCAGCGCCCCACAGGTTAGCAATCAGCCCCAGCATTTT; CDR3: CASAPQVSNQPQHF; J: TRBJ1-5; V: TRBV6-5; size: NA; D: NA
DNA: TGTGCCAGCAGTGATAGAGAATACAATGAGCAGTTCTTC; CDR3: CASSDREYNEQFF; J: TRBJ2-1; V: TRBV6-4; size: NA; D: NA
DNA: TGCAGTGCTCCAGATGACTATGGCTACACCTTC; CDR3: CSAPDDYGYTF; J: TRBJ1-2; V: TRBV20-1; size: once; D: NA
DNA: TGTGCCAGCAGTAGCTCTAGCCCTCACGAGCAGTACTTC; CDR3: CASSSSSPHEQYF; J: TRBJ2-7; V: TRBV7-6; size: NA; D: NA
DNA: TGTGCCAGTAGTATAGACCCCGGGACTAGCGGAATAAATACGCAGTATTTT; CDR3: CASSIDPGTSGINTQYF; J: TRBJ2-3; V: TRBV19; size: few; D: TRBD2
DNA: TGTGCCAGCAGTCCGCGGACAGGGAGGGGCTATGGCTACACCTTC; CDR3: CASSPRTGRGYGYTF; J: TRBJ1-2; V: TRBV28; size: NA; D: TRBD1
DNA: TGTGCCAGCAGTGCGGACAGTAGCAATCAGCCCCAGCATTTT; CDR3: CASSADSSNQPQHF; J: TRBJ1-5; V: TRBV6-1; size: NA; D: NA
DNA: TGTGCCAGCAGTTACCAGGGACTCCCCTCCAATGAGCAGTTCTTC; CDR3: CASSYQGLPSNEQFF; J: TRBJ2-1; V: TRBV6-5; size: NA; D: NA
DNA: TGTGCCAGCAGTTTAAAGGGGGCGAACACCGGGGAGCTGTTTTTT; CDR3: CASSLKGANTGELFF; J: TRBJ2-2; V: TRBV27; size: NA; D: NA
DNA: TGTGCCAGCAGTGACAGGGGGGACGGCACAGATACGCAGTATTTT; CDR3: CASSDRGDGTDTQYF; J: TRBJ2-3; V: TRBV9; size: NA; D: TRBD1
DNA: TGTGCCAGCAGCGTAGATCCCCGGAACACTGAAGCTTTCTTT; CDR3: CASSVDPRNTEAFF; J: TRBJ1-1; V: TRBV9; size: few; D: NA
DNA: TGTGCCAGTAGGCGGGACGGGAGCTCCTATAATTCACCCCTCCACTTT; CDR3: CASRRDGSSYNSPLHF; J: TRBJ1-6; V: TRBV19; size: NA; D: NA
DNA: TGTGCCAGCGGGACTAGCGGGGAGTTGTACCAAGAGACCCAGTACTTC; CDR3: CASGTSGELYQETQYF; J: TRBJ2-5; V: TRBV7-7; size: NA; D: TRBD2
DNA: TGTGCCAGCAGCCCCGGGGTAAAGAACACTGAAGCTTTCTTT; CDR3: CASSPGVKNTEAFF; J: TRBJ1-1; V: TRBV14; size: NA; D: NA